The 17 T cell receptor beta chains below come from one sample, sequenced in a study of T-cell memory formation after mild COVID-19. TCRdb recomputed calls from the 5' RACE reads with MiXCR, one row per CDR3 protein. Of fewer than 450,000 distinct CDR3 sequences listed, 20% to 25% are singletons. Sequencing was done on a sample of PBMCs or a T cell subset sorted from them (not recorded which). These receptors were obtained from an adult woman who had mild COVID-19 (a few samples of this study predate the infection). Cell type and time point are not known.

The chain joins TRBV9 to TRBJ2-1, with D maybe TRBD2 (6 bases). This CDR3 comprises 15 residues. Trimming took 0 bases from V and 6 from J, leaving 13 bases between them. Germline CDR1 reads SGDLS; CDR2 reads YYNGEE. The DNA for the CDR3 is TGTGCCAGCAGCGTAGGGGCTAGCGACGGCAATGAGCAGTTCTTC. It encodes CASSVGASDGNEQFF.

This sequence joins TRBV6-1 and TRBJ1-1, with D possibly being TRBD1 (6 bases). The CDR3 sequence is 13 residues long. Germline CDR1 is MNHNS and CDR2 is SASEGT. Deletions cut 7 bases from V and 3 bases from J, with 12 bases between. CDR3 amino acids: CASTPAGDTEAFF. The CDR3 DNA sequence: TGTGCCAGCACTCCAGCAGGGGACACTGAAGCTTTCTTT.

This clonotype was counted at least ten times. This chain uses TRBV5-1 with TRBJ2-2, with D tentatively TRBD2 (6 bases). The V gene's germline CDR1 is SGHRS and CDR2 YFSETQ. V was pared by 0 bases and J by 4 bases, with 7 bases between. The CDR3 runs 14 residues. CDR3 DNA sequence: TGCGCCAGCAGCTTGGCGGGAGCCACCGGGGAGCTGTTTTTT. Translated: CASSLAGATGELFF.

This clonotype appeared a few times. The rearrangement links TRBV30 to TRBJ1-4; no clear D. This CDR3 region has 12 residues. Germline values: CDR1 GTSNPN, CDR2 SVGIG (reference sequence). V lost 1 base to trimming and J lost 7 bases, with 7 bases between them. The CDR3 region has the DNA TGTGCCTGGAGTGGGAGAAGTGAAAAACTGTTTTTT. It yields the protein CAWSGRSEKLFF.

This chain joins TRBV5-1 and TRBJ1-2; D possibly corresponds to TRBD1 (5 bases). Germline CDR1 and CDR2: SGHRS and YFSETQ. The CDR3 has 15 residues. The V end was cut by 0 bases, the J end by 0 bases, with 9 bases between. CDR3 sequence: CASSLVGAANYGYTF. As DNA, the CDR3 is TGCGCCAGCAGCTTGGTAGGGGCAGCTAACTATGGCTACACCTTC.

This clonotype was counted a few times. J is TRBJ1-2 and V is TRBV29-1, with D maybe TRBD1 (5 bases). CDR1 and CDR2 (germline): SQVTM, ANQGSEA. The CDR3 has 13 amino acids. As DNA, the CDR3 is TGCGGGAGTTTTGTTGGGGCGAACTATGGCTACACCTTC. Translation: CGSFVGANYGYTF.

In its sample, this clonotype was seen a few times. This chain connects TRBV20-1 to TRBJ2-7; 9 bases match TRBD2. Per germline, CDR1 DFQATT and CDR2 SNEGSKA (reference sequence). V lost 1 base, J lost 5 bases, and 9 bases stayed unmatched. The CDR3 is 15 residues long. The CDR3 is CSARGLAGDYHEQYF. The CDR3 nucleotides read TGCAGTGCTAGAGGGTTAGCGGGAGACTACCACGAGCAGTACTTC.

This clonotype was seen a handful of times. This chain uses TRBV4-1 with TRBJ1-2; 7 bases agree with TRBD1. V trimming: 1 base; J trimming: 0 bases; junction bases outside the gene matches: 14. Germline V lookup: CDR1 MGHRA, CDR2 YSYEKL. The CDR3 contains 19 residues. The DNA of the CDR3 is TGCGCCAGCAGCCAAGTACATCGTACCGGGACAGTATCTAACTATGGCTACACCTTC. It encodes CASSQVHRTGTVSNYGYTF.

This clonotype occurred a few times. V is TRBV5-1 and J is TRBJ2-7; D unresolved. The CDR3 has 15 residues. V was shortened by 4 bases and J by 2 bases, with 16 bases between the two germline ends. Germline loops: CDR1 SGHRS, CDR2 YFSETQ. The DNA for the CDR3 is TGCGCCAGCAGCGAGGAGCCAATTAAGACCTACGAGCAGTACTTC. This encodes CASSEEPIKTYEQYF.

This clonotype occurred a few times. The gene calls are TRBV24-1 and TRBJ2-3; 10 bases are shared with TRBD2. Germline V gives CDR1 KGHDR, CDR2 SFDVKD. The CDR3 consists of 14 residues. After removal of 5 bases from V and 4 bases from J, the junction contained 2 bases not matched to a gene. The CDR3 DNA reads as TGTGCCACCAGTGGGGGGACTAGCGCAGATACGCAGTATTTT. It is translated as CATSGGTSADTQYF.

This clonotype showed up many times. This chain links TRBV4-1 with TRBJ2-3; tentative D call: TRBD2 (6 bases). Per the germline V gene, CDR1 is MGHRA and CDR2 is YSYEKL. V gave up 4 bases and J gave up 0 bases, with 14 bases separating them. The CDR3 sequence is 16 residues long. CDR3 in DNA: TGCGCCAGCAGCCGGGCGGGATCCGGTAGCACAGATACGCAGTATTTT. It encodes CASSRAGSGSTDTQYF.

This clonotype was observed a handful of times. The chain carries TRBV7-6 and TRBJ1-5, with D hard to call. Germline V gene lookup returns CDR1 SGHVS and CDR2 FNYEAQ. V shed 1 base and J shed 5 bases, with 9 bases lying between them. CDR3 length equals 14 residues. CDR3 coding DNA: TGTGCCAGCAGCTTAGTCAGTGGGGATCAGCCCCAGCATTTT. Its protein is CASSLVSGDQPQHF.

This chain links TRBV25-1 with TRBJ2-7; perhaps TRBD2 as D (6 bases). Germline CDR1 reads MGHDK; CDR2 reads SYGVNS. The CDR3 totals 17 residues. Deletions cut 7 bases from V and 0 bases from J, with 22 bases between. In DNA, the CDR3 is TGTGCCAGCAAGGGTTTAAGCGGGCCCAGGAGCTCCTACGAGCAGTACTTC. It specifies CASKGLSGPRSSYEQYF.

This clonotype came up a few times. The gene calls are TRBV18 and TRBJ2-2; perhaps TRBD1 as D (6 bases). The CDR3 contains 12 residues. Between the trimmed V and J ends, which lost 8 bases and 7 bases, there was a span of 11 bases. Germline V gives CDR1 KGHSH, CDR2 LQKENI. The CDR3 here is CASHGQNGELFF. The CDR3 nucleotides read TGTGCCAGCCATGGACAGAACGGGGAGCTGTTTTTT.

This clonotype was observed a few times. The chain links TRBV4-1 to TRBJ2-7, with 10 bases fitting TRBD1. This CDR3 has 16 residues. V trimming: 1 base; J trimming: 4 bases; junction bases outside the gene matches: 7. Germline CDR1 reads MGHRA; CDR2 reads YSYEKL. The CDR3 bases are TGCGCCAGCAGCCAAGCTCCGGGACAGGGGATTTACGAGCAGTACTTC. Its protein is CASSQAPGQGIYEQYF.

This chain joins TRBV7-2 and TRBJ1-2; 8 positions match TRBD1. The CDR3 runs to 14 residues. Per germline, CDR1 SGHTA and CDR2 FQGNSA. The ends lost 3 bases at V and 1 base at J; junction bases unmatched: 1. The CDR3 DNA sequence: TGTGCCAGCAGCTTGGACAGGGTTAACTATGGCTACACCTTC. It encodes CASSLDRVNYGYTF.

This sequence joins TRBV2 and TRBJ1-5; TRBD1 matches 8 bases. The J segment lost 2 bases and the V segment lost 3 bases, leaving 6 bases of the junction unmatched. Germline V gives CDR1 SNHLY, CDR2 FYNNEI. This CDR3 has 16 amino acids. The CDR3 reads CASSDDRGRGNQPQHF. CDR3 bases: TGTGCCAGCAGTGACGACAGGGGAAGAGGCAATCAGCCCCAGCATTTT. Together with reference TRBV2 and TRBJ1-5, the CDR3 gives the full variable domain: EPEVTQTPSHQVTQMGQEVILRCVPISNHLYFYWYRQILGQKVEFLVSFYNNEISEKSEIFDDQFSVERPDGSNFTLKIRSTKLEDSAMYFCASSDDRGRGNQPQHFGDGTRLSIL.